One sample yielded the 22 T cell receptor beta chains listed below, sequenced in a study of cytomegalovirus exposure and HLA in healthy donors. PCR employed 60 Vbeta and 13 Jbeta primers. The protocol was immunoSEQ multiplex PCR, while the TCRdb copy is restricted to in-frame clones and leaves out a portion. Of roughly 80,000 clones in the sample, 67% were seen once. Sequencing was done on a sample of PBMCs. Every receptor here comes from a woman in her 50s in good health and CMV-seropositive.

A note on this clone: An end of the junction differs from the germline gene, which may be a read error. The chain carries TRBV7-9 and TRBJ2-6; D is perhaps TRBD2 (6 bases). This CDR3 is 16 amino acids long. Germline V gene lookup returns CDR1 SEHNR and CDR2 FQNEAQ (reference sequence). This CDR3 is CSSSSAREKGANVLTF. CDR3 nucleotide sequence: TGTTCCAGCAGCTCGGCCCGGGAGAAGGGGGCCAACGTCCTGACTTTC. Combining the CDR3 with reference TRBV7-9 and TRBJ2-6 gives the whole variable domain DTGVSQNPRHKITKRGQNVTFRCDPISEHNRLYWYRQTLGQGPEFLTYFQNEAQLEKSRLLSDRFSAERPKGSFSTLEIQRTEQGDSAMYLCSSSSAREKGANVLTFGAGSRLTVL.

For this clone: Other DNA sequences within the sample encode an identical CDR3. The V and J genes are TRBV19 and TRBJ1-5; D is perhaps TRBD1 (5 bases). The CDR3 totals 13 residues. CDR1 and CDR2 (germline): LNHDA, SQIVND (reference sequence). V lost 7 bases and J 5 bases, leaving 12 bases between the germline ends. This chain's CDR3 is CASNPGPDQPQHF. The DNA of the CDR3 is TGTGCCAGTAATCCAGGGCCTGATCAGCCCCAGCATTTT.

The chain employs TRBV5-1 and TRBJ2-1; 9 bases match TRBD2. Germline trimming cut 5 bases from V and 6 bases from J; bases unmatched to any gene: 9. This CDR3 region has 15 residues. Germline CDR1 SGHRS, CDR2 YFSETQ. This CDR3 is CASRSAGGPGNEQFF. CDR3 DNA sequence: TGCGCCAGCAGGAGTGCGGGGGGGCCGGGCAATGAGCAGTTCTTC.

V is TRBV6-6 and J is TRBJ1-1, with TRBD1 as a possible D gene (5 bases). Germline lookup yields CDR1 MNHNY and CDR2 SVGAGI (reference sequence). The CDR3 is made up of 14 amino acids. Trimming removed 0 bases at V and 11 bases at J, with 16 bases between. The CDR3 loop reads CASSYSNLGLRAFF. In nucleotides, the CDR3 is TGTGCCAGCAGTTACTCAAATCTGGGGCTCAGGGCTTTCTTT.

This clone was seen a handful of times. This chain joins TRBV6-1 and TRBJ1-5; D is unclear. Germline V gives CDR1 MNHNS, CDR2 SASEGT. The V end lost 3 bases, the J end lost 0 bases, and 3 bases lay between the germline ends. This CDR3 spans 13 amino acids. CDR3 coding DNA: TGTGCCAGCAGTGATTATAGCAATCAGCCCCAGCATTTT. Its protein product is CASSDYSNQPQHF.

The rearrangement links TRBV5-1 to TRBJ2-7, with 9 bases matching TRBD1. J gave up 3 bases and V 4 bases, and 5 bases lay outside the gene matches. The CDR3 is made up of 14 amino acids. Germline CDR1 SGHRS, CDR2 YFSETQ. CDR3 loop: CASSTKTGGYEQYF. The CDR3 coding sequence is TGCGCCAGCAGCACAAAGACAGGGGGCTACGAGCAGTACTTC.

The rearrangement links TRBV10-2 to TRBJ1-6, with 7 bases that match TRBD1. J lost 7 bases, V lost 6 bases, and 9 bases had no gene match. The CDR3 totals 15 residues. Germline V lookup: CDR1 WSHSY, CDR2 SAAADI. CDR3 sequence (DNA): TGCGCCAGCAGGAAAGGACAGGCGCCCAATTCACCCCTCCACTTT. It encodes CASRKGQAPNSPLHF.

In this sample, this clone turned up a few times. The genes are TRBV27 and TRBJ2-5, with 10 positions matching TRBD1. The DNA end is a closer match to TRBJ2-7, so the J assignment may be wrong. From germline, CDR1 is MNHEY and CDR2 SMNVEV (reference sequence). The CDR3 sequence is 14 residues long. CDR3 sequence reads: CASSYGTGDYEQYF. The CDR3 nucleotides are TGTGCCAGCAGTTACGGGACAGGGGACTACGAGCAGTACTTC.

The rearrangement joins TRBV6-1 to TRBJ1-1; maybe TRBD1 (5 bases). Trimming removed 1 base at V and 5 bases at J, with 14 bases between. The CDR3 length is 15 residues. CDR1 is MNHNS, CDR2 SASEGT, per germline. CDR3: CASSEVNKGWTEAFF. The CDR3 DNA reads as TGTGCCAGCAGTGAAGTGAACAAGGGGTGGACTGAAGCTTTCTTT.

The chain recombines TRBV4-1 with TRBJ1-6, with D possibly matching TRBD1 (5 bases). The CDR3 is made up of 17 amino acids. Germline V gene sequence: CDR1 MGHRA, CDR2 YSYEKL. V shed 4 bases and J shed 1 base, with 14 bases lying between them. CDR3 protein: CASSRAIDSSYNSPLHF. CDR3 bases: TGCGCCAGCAGCCGCGCGATTGACAGTTCCTATAATTCACCCCTCCACTTT.

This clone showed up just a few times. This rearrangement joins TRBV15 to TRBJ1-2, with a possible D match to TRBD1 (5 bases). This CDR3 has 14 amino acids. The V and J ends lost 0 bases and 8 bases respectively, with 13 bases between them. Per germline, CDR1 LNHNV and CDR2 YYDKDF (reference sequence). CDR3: CATSRDRRDGGYTF. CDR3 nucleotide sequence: TGTGCCACCAGCAGAGATCGCAGGGATGGCGGCTACACCTTC.

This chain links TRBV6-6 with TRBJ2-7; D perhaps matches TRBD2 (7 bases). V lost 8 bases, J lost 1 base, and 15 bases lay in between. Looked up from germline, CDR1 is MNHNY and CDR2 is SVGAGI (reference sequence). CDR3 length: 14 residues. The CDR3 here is CASRGGRESYEQYF. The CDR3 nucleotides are TGTGCCAGCCGAGGGGGGAGGGAGTCCTACGAGCAGTACTTC.

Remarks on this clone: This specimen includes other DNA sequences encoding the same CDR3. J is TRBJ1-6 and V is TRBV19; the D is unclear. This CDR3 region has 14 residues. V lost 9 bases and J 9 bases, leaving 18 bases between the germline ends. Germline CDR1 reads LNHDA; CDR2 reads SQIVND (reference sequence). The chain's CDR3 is CASSQDPSGSPLHF. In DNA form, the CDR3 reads TGTGCCAGCAGTCAAGACCCCTCAGGTTCACCCCTCCACTTT.

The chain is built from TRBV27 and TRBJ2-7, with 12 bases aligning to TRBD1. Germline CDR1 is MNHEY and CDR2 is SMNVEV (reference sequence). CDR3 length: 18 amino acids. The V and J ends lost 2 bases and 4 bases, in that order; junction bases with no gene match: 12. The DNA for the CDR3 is TGTGCCAGCAGTTTAAGGTCCGGGACAGGGGGCCAGGGGTACGAGCAGTACTTC. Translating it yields CASSLRSGTGGQGYEQYF.

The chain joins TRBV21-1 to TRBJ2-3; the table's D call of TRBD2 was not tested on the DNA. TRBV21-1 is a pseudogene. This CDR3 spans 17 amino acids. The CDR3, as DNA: TGTGCCAGCAGCCAGATCAGCGGGGGGGGCGGCACAGATACGCAGTATTTT. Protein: CASSQISGGGGTDTQYF.

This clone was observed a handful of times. This CDR3 reads CASSLGTGLRSGLFF. The CDR3 nucleotides are TGCGCCAGCAGCCTTGGGACAGGGTTGAGGTCGGGACTGTTTTTT. The chain links TRBV4-1 to TRBJ1-4; 9 bases align to TRBD1. J was trimmed by 13 bases and V by 4 bases; bases with no gene match: 13. The germline V gene encodes CDR1 MGHRA and CDR2 YSYEKL. The CDR3 has 15 residues.

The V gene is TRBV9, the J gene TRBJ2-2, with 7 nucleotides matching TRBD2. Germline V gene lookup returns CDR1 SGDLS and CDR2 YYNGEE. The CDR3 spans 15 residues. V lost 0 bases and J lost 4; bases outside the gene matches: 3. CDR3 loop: CASSVGSGGTGELFF. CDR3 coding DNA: TGTGCCAGCAGCGTAGGTTCGGGGGGCACCGGGGAGCTGTTTTTT.

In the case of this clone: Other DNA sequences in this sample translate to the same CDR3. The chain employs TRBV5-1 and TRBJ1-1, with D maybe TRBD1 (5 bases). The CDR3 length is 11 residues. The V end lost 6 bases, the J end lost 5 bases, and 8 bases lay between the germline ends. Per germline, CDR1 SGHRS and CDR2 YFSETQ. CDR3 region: CASTGGTEAFF. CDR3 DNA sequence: TGCGCCAGCACCGGGGGGACTGAAGCTTTCTTT.

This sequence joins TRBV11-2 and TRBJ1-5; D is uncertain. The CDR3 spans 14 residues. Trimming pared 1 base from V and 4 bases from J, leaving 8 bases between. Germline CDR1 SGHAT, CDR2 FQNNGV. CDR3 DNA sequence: TGTGCCAGCAGCTTAGGAGGCGAGAATCAGCCCCAGCATTTT. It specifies CASSLGGENQPQHF.

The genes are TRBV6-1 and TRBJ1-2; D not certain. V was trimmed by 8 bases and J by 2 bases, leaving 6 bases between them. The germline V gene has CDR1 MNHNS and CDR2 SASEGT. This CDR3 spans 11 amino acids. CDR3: CASSLNYGYTF. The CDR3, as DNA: TGTGCCAGCTCGTTAAACTATGGCTACACCTTC.

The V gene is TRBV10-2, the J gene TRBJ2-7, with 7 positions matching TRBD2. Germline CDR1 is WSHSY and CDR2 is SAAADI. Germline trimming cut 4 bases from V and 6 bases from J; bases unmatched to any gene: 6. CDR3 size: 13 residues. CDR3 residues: CASSGTSRSEQYF. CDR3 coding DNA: TGCGCCAGCAGTGGGACTAGTCGAAGCGAGCAGTACTTC.

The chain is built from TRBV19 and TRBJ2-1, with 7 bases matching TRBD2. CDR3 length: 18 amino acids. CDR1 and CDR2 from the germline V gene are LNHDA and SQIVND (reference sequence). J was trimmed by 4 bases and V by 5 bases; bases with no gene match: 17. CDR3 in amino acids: CASSSVWRLADVYNEQFF. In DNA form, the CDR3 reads TGTGCCAGTAGTTCTGTGTGGCGGCTAGCGGACGTATACAATGAGCAGTTCTTC.